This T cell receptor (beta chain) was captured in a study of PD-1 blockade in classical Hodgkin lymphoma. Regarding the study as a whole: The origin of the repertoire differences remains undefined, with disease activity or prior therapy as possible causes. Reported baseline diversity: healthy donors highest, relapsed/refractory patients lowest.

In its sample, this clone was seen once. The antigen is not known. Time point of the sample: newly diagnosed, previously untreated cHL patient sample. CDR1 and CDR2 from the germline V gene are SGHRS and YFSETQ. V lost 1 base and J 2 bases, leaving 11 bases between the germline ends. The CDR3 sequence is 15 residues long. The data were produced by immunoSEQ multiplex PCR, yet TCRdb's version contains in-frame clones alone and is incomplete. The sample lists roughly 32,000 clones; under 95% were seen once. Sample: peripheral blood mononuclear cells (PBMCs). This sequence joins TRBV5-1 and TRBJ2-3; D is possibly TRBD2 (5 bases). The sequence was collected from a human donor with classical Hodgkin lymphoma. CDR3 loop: CASSLREPYTDTQYF. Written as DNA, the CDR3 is TGCGCCAGCAGCTTGAGGGAGCCTTACACAGATACGCAGTATTTT.